Presented here are 5 T cell receptor beta chains from one specimen sequenced in a study of blood T cell repertoires in COVID-19. Profiled with immunoSEQ multiplex PCR; TCRdb holds only in-frame clones, not every one. Seen here are about 140,000 clones, 82% observed once, and the top ten hold 4% to 5%. Sequences were obtained from peripheral blood. These receptors all come from a woman older than 75 with acute or convalescent COVID-19.

The V call is TRBV5-1, the J call TRBJ2-5; weak D call: TRBD2 (6 bases). V was shortened by 0 bases and J by 5 bases, with 17 bases between the two germline ends. This CDR3 is built from 16 residues. Germline CDR1 and CDR2: SGHRS and YFSETQ. CDR3 bases: TGCGCCAGCAGCTTGGGACTAGGGGTCGGGTTGGAGACCCAGTACTTC. Protein sequence: CASSLGLGVGLETQYF.

The chain couples TRBV7-2 to TRBJ2-3, with 8 bases that match TRBD2. The ends lost 1 base at V and 6 bases at J; junction bases unmatched: 0. CDR3 length: 13 amino acids. Germline CDR1 and CDR2: SGHTA and FQGNSA. CDR3 sequence: CASSLVAGDTQYF. In DNA form, the CDR3 reads TGTGCCAGCAGCTTAGTAGCGGGGGATACGCAGTATTTT.

The gene calls are TRBV28 and TRBJ2-7, with D perhaps matching TRBD1 (6 bases). V gave up 7 bases and J gave up 3 bases, with 19 bases separating them. CDR1 MDHEN and CDR2 SYDVKM come from the germline V gene. The CDR3 is made up of 15 amino acids. Here the CDR3 DNA reads TGTGCCAGCAAAGGAGGACAGACTACTCTCTACGAGCAGTACTTC. This codes for CASKGGQTTLYEQYF.

This clone was picked up a small number of times. This specimen includes other DNA sequences encoding the same CDR3. This rearrangement joins TRBV2 to TRBJ2-1; D remains ambiguous. Germline V gene lookup returns CDR1 SNHLY and CDR2 FYNNEI. CDR3 length: 11 residues. Trimming left V 5 bases short and J 4 bases short, with 3 bases between. CDR3 amino acids: CASSPYNEQFF. The CDR3 region has the DNA TGTGCCAGCAGTCCATACAATGAGCAGTTCTTC.

J is TRBJ2-7 and V is TRBV7-2; D is unresolved. Between the trimmed V and J ends, which lost 3 bases and 1 base, there was a span of 7 bases. The CDR3 covers 13 residues. Germline V CDR1 and CDR2: SGHTA, FQGNSA. The CDR3 DNA reads as TGTGCCAGCAGCTTTTTAGATTCCTACGAGCAGTACTTC. It translates to CASSFLDSYEQYF.